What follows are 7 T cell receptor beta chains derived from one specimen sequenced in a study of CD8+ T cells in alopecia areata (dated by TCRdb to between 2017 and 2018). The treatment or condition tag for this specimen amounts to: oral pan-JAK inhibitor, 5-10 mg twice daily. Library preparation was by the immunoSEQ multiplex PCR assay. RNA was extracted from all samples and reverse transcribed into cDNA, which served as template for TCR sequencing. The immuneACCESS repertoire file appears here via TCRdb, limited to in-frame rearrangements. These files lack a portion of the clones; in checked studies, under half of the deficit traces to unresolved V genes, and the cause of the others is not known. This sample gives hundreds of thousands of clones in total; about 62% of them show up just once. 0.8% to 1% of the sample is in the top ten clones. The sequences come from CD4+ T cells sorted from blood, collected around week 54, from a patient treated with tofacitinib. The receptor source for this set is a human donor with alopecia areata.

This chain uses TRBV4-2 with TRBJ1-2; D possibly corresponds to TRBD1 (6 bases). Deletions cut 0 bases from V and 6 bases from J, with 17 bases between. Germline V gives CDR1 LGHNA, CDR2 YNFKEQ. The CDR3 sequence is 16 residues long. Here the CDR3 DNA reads TGTGCCAGCAGCCAAGATCTAGGGGGGCCGAGCGATGGCTACACCTTC. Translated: CASSQDLGGPSDGYTF.

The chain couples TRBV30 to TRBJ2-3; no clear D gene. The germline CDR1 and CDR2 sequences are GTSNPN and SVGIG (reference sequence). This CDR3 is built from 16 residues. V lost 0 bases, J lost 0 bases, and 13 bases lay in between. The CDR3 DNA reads TGTGCCTGGAGTGTAGGCAGATTCGCTAGCACAGATACGCAGTATTTT. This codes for CAWSVGRFASTDTQYF.

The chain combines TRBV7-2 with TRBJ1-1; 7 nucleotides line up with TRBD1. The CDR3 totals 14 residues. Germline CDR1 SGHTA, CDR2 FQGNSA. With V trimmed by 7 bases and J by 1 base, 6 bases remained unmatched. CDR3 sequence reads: CASTAGTANTEAFF. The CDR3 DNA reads TGTGCCAGCACCGCCGGGACAGCGAACACTGAAGCTTTCTTT. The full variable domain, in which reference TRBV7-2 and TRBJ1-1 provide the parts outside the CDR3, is GAGVSQSPSNKVTEKGKDVELRCDPISGHTALYWYRQSLGQGLEFLIYFQGNSAPDKSGLPSDRFSAERTGGSVSTLTIQRTQQEDSAVYLCASTAGTANTEAFFGQGTRLTVV.

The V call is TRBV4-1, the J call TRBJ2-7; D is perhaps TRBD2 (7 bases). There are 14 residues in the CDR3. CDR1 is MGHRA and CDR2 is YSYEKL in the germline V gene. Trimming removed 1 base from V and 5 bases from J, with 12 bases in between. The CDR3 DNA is TGCGCCAGCAGCCAAGGTACAGGGAGGGACGAGCAGTACTTC. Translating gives CASSQGTGRDEQYF.

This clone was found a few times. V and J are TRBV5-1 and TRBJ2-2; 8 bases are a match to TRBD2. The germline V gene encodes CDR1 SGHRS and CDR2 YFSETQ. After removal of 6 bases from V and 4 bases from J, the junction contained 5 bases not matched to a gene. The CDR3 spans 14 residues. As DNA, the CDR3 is TGCGCCAGCATGGGCCTAGCGGGCACCGGGGAGCTGTTTTTT. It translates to CASMGLAGTGELFF. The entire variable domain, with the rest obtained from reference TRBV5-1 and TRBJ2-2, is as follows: KAGVTQTPRYLIKTRGQQVTLSCSPISGHRSVSWYQQTPGQGLQFLFEYFSETQRNKGNFPGRFSGRQFSNSRSEMNVSTLELGDSALYLCASMGLAGTGELFFGEGSRLTVL.

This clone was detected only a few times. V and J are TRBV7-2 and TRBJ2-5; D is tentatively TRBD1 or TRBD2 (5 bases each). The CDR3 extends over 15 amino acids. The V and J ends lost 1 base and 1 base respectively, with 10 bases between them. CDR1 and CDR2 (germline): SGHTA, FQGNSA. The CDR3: CASSLGPGAQETQYF. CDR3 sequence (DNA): TGTGCCAGCAGCTTAGGACCCGGGGCCCAAGAGACCCAGTACTTC. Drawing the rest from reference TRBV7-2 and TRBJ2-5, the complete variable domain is GAGVSQSPSNKVTEKGKDVELRCDPISGHTALYWYRQSLGQGLEFLIYFQGNSAPDKSGLPSDRFSAERTGGSVSTLTIQRTQQEDSAVYLCASSLGPGAQETQYFGPGTRLLVL.

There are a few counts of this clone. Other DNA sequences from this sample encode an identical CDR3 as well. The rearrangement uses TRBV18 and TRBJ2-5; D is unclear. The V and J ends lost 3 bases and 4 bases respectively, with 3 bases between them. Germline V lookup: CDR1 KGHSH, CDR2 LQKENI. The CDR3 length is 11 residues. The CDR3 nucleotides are TGTGCCAGCTCACCGTCAGAGACCCAGTACTTC. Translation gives CASSPSETQYF.